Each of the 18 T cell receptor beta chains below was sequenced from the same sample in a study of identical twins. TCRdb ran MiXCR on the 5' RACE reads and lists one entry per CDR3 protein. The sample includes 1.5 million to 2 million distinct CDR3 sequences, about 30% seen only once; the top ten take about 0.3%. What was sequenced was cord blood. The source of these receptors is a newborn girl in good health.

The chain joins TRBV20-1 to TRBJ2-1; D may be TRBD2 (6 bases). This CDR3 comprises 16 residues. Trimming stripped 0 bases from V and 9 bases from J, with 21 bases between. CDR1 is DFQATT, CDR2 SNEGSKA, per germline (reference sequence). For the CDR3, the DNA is TGCAGTGCTAGAGAATCGCGGGATTCCTCTAATAGTGAGCAGTTCTTC. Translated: CSARESRDSSNSEQFF.

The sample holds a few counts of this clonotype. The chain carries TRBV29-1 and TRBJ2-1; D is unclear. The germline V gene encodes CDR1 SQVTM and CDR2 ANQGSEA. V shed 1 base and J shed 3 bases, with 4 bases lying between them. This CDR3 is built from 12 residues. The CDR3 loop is CSVEVGYNEQFF. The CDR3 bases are TGCAGCGTTGAAGTTGGCTACAATGAGCAGTTCTTC.

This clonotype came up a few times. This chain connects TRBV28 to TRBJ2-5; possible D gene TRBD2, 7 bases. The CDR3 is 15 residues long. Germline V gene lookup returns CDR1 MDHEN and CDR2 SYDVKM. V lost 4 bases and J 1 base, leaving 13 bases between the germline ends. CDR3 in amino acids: CASSSGGRPQETQYF. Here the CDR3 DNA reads TGTGCCAGCAGTTCGGGGGGCAGACCCCAAGAGACCCAGTACTTC.

The CDR3 here is CASSQGVSNNEQYF. CDR3 coding DNA: TGTGCCAGCAGCCAAGGGGTCAGCAACAATGAGCAGTACTTC. The chain links TRBV3-1 to TRBJ2-5, with unresolved D. Germline V gene data show CDR1 as LGHDT and CDR2 as YNNKEL (reference sequence). With 1 base removed from V and 11 bases from J, the gap between germline ends came to 17 bases. The CDR3 length is 14 residues.

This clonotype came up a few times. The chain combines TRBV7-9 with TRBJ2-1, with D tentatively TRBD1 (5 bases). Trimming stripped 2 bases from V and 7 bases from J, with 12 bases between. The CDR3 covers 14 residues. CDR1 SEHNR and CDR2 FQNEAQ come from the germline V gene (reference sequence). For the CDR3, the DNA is TGTGCCAGCAGCTTAAGGCAGGGTGGAAATGAGCAGTTCTTC. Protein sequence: CASSLRQGGNEQFF.

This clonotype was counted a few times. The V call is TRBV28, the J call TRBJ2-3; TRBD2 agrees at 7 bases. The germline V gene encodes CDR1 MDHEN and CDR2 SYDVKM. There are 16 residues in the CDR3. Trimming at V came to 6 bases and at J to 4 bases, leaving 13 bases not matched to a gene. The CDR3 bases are TGTGCCAGCAGCTCCGGGACTACCACAGGTCCAGATACGCAGTATTTT. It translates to CASSSGTTTGPDTQYF. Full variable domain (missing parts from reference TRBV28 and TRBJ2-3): DVKVTQSSRYLVKRTGEKVFLECVQDMDHENMFWYRQDPGLGLRLIYFSYDVKMKEKGDIPEGYSVSREKKERFSLILESASTNQTSMYLCASSSGTTTGPDTQYFGPGTRLTVL.

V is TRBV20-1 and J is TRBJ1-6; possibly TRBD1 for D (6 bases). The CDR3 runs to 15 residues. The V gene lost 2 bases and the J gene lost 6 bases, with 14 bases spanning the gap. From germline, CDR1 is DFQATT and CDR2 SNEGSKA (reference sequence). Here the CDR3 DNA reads TGCAGTGCTAGACGGGGAGGGGGGAGTAATTCACCCCTCCACTTT. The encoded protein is CSARRGGGSNSPLHF.

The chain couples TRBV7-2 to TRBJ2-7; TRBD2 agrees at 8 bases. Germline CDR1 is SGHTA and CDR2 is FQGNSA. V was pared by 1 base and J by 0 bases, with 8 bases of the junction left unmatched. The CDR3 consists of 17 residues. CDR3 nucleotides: TGTGCCAGCAGCTTAGGGGTGCTAGCGGGTAACTCCTACGAGCAGTACTTC. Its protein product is CASSLGVLAGNSYEQYF.

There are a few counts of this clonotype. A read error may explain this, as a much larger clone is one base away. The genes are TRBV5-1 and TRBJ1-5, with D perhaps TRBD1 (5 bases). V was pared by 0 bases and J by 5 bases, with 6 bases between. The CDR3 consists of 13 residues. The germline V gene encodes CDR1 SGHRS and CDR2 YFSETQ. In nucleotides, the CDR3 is TGCGCCAGCAGCTTGGGGGACGATCAGCCCCAGCATTTT. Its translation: CASSLGDDQPQHF.

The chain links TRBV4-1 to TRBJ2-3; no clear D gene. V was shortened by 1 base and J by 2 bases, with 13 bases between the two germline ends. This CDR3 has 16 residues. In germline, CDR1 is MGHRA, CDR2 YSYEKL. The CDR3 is CASSQGLSRYTDTQYF. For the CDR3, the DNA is TGCGCCAGCAGCCAAGGTCTCTCGCGGTACACAGATACGCAGTATTTT.

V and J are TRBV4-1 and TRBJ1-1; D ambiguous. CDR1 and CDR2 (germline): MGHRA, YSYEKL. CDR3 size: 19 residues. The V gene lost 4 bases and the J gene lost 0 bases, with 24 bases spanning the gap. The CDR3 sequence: CASSRTYFIVRYLNTEAFF. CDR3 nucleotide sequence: TGCGCCAGCAGCCGAACTTACTTCATCGTCAGGTATCTGAACACTGAAGCTTTCTTT.

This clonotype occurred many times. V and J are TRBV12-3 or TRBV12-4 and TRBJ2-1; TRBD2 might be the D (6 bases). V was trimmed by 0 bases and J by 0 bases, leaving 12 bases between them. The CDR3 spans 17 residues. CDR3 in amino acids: CASSLAWGLSSYNEQFF. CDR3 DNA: TGTGCCAGCAGTTTAGCGTGGGGACTTAGCTCCTACAATGAGCAGTTCTTC.

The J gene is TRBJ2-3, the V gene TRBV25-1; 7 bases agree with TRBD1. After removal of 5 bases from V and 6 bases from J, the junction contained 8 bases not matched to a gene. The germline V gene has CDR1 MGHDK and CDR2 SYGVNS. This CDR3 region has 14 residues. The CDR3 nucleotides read TGTGCCAGCAGTCCCGGACAGGTGGGGGATACGCAGTATTTT. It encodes CASSPGQVGDTQYF.

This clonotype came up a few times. CDR3 in amino acids: CASSLVVTSDSEQFF. CDR3 in DNA: TGCGCCAGCAGCTTGGTGGTGACTAGCGACAGTGAGCAGTTCTTC. This sequence joins TRBV5-1 and TRBJ2-1; 8 bases match TRBD2. The trim removed 0 bases at V and 9 bases at J, leaving 8 bases unmatched. CDR1 is SGHRS and CDR2 is YFSETQ in the germline V gene. There are 15 residues in the CDR3. Full variable domain (remainder filled in from reference TRBV5-1 and TRBJ2-1): KAGVTQTPRYLIKTRGQQVTLSCSPISGHRSVSWYQQTPGQGLQFLFEYFSETQRNKGNFPGRFSGRQFSNSRSEMNVSTLELGDSALYLCASSLVVTSDSEQFFGPGTRLTVL.

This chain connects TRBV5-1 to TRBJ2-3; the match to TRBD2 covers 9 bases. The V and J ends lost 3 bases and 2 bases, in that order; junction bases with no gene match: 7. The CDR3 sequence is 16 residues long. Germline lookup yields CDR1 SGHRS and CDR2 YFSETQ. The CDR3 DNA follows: TGCGCCAGCAGCTACCGGACTAGCGCAAACACAGATACGCAGTATTTT. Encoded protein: CASSYRTSANTDTQYF.

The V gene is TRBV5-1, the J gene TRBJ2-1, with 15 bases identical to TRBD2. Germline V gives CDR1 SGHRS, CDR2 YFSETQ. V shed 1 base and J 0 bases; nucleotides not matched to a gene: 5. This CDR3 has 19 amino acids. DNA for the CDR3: TGCGCCAGCAGCTTGTGGGGACTAGCGGGGGGTACCTCCTACAATGAGCAGTTCTTC. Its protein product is CASSLWGLAGGTSYNEQFF.

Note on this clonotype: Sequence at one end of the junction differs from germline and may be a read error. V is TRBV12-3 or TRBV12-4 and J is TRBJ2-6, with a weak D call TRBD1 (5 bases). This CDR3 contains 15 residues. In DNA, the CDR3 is TGTGCCAGCAGTTTGGGCCCTACTGGGGCCAGCGTCCTGACTTTC. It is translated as CASSLGPTGASVLTF.

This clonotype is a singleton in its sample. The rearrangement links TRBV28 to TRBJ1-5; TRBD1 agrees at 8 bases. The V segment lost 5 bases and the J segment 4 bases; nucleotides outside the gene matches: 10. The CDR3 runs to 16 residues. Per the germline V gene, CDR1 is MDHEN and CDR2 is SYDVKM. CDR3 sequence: CASSHKGWTGNQPQHF. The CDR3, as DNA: TGTGCCAGCAGTCATAAGGGGTGGACAGGGAATCAGCCCCAGCATTTT.